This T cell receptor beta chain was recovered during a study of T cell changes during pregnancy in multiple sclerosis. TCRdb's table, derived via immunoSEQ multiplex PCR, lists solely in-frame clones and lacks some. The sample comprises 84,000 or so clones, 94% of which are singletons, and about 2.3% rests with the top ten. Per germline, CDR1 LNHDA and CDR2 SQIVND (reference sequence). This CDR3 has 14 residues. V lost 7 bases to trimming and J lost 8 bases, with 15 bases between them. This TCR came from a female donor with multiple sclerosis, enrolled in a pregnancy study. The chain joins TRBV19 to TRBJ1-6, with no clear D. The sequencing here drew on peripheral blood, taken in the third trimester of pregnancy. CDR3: CASTPGEGYSPLHF. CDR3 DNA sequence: TGTGCCAGTACCCCTGGGGAGGGCTATTCACCCCTCCACTTT.